This TCR beta chain was retrieved from a study of CD8 T cells in ankylosing spondylitis. This clonotype was detected many times. J was trimmed by 9 bases and V by 3 bases; bases with no gene match: 4. From germline, CDR1 is DFQATT and CDR2 SNEGSKA (reference sequence). The CDR3 covers 11 residues. TCRdb re-derived calls from the 5' RACE reads in MiXCR, one entry per CDR3 protein. The sample has about 140,000 distinct CDR3 sequences, roughly 8.3% seen once. The specimen was synovial fluid, either unsorted or a sorted T cell fraction (not recorded which). The chain combines TRBV20-1 with TRBJ2-7; TRBD2 matches 8 bases. The receptor's source is a male donor with ankylosing spondylitis. CDR3 in amino acids: CSASRGGAQYF. The CDR3 DNA is TGCAGTGCTAGTCGGGGGGGGGCGCAGTACTTC.